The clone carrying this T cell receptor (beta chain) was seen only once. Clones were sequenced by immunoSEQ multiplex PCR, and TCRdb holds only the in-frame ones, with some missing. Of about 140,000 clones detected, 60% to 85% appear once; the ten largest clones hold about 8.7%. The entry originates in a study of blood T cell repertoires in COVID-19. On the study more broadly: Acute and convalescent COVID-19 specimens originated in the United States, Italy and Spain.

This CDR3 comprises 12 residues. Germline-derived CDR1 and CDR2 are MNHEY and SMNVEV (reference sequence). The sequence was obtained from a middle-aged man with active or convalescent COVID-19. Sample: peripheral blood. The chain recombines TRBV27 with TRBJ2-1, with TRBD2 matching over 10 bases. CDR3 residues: CTSGRGYSEQFF. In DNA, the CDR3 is TGTACGAGCGGGAGGGGGTATAGTGAGCAGTTCTTC.